Presented here are 20 T cell receptor beta chains from one specimen sequenced in a study of shared clonotypes between healthy human individuals. The naive CD8 fraction comprised CD45RO-negative cells positively selected for CCR7 and excluded terminally differentiated effector memory CD45RA+ cells. Generated by immunoSEQ multiplex PCR, the TCRdb table keeps only in-frame clones and is missing some. The table lists hundreds of thousands of clones, 80% to 95% of them singletons. Source material: naive CD8+ T cells sorted from blood. Every receptor here comes from a man under 40 in good health.

The rearrangement joins TRBV7-9 to TRBJ2-3; 7 bases align to TRBD1. The V and J ends lost 4 bases and 6 bases, in that order; junction bases with no gene match: 13. CDR1 and CDR2 (germline): SEHNR, FQNEAQ (reference sequence). CDR3 size: 16 residues. CDR3 residues: CASSSLNRGLKDTQYF. The CDR3 DNA reads as TGTGCCAGCAGCTCCCTCAACAGGGGCTTGAAGGATACGCAGTATTTT.

The chain couples TRBV27 to TRBJ2-3; TRBD2 agrees at 7 bases. V dropped 0 bases and J dropped 5; count of bases not matched to a gene: 11. Per the germline V gene, CDR1 is MNHEY and CDR2 is SMNVEV (reference sequence). There are 17 residues in the CDR3. CDR3 in DNA: TGTGCCAGCAGTTTATCTGCGGGAGAGGGAGAGGTAGATACGCAGTATTTT. This gives the protein CASSLSAGEGEVDTQYF.

The genes are TRBV27 and TRBJ1-1, with a weak D call TRBD1 (5 bases). The CDR3 length is 14 residues. Trimming shortened V by 2 bases and J by 1 base, and 8 bases separated the two germline ends. CDR1 is MNHEY, CDR2 SMNVEV, per germline (reference sequence). CDR3: CASSLIGTNTEAFF. CDR3 coding DNA: TGTGCCAGCAGTTTAATCGGGACGAACACTGAAGCTTTCTTT.

The chain is built from TRBV6-1 and TRBJ2-5; D is uncertain. The germline V gene encodes CDR1 MNHNS and CDR2 SASEGT. The CDR3 extends over 15 amino acids. Between the trimmed V and J ends, which lost 3 bases and 2 bases, there was a span of 13 bases. This CDR3 reads CASSEVNWGQETQYF. CDR3 DNA: TGTGCCAGCAGTGAGGTGAATTGGGGTCAAGAGACCCAGTACTTC.

In its sample, this clone was seen once. This same CDR3 is encoded by further DNA sequences in the sample. V and J are TRBV27 and TRBJ2-1, with 10 positions matching TRBD2. The length of the CDR3 is 14 residues. Germline V gene lookup returns CDR1 MNHEY and CDR2 SMNVEV (reference sequence). The J segment lost 6 bases and the V segment lost 2 bases, leaving 1 base of the junction unmatched. CDR3: CASSLGLAVNEQFF. CDR3 nucleotide sequence: TGTGCCAGCAGTTTAGGACTAGCGGTCAATGAGCAGTTCTTC.

This clone was counted a single time. This chain links TRBV28 with TRBJ2-5; no firm D call. Trimming took off 3 bases at V and 4 bases at J, with 9 bases between the two ends. The CDR3 contains 13 residues. Germline V lookup: CDR1 MDHEN, CDR2 SYDVKM. For the CDR3, the DNA is TGTGCCAGCAGTTTGGCCTCCTTAGAGACCCAGTACTTC. Residues: CASSLASLETQYF. Supplemented by reference TRBV28 and TRBJ2-5, the full variable domain reads DVKVTQSSRYLVKRTGEKVFLECVQDMDHENMFWYRQDPGLGLRLIYFSYDVKMKEKGDIPEGYSVSREKKERFSLILESASTNQTSMYLCASSLASLETQYFGPGTRLLVL.

This rearrangement joins TRBV7-9 to TRBJ2-1; D gene ambiguous. Germline CDR1 reads SEHNR; CDR2 reads FQNEAQ (reference sequence). The CDR3 spans 16 residues. V gave up 8 bases and J gave up 5 bases, with 22 bases separating them. The CDR3 nucleotides are TGTGCCAGCCCCCCGGGCGACGGTCCTTCAAACAATGAGCAGTTCTTC. Encoded protein: CASPPGDGPSNNEQFF.

The rearrangement joins TRBV5-4 to TRBJ2-7; TRBD2 might be the D (6 bases). The CDR3 totals 16 residues. V dropped 0 bases and J dropped 1 base, with 14 bases sitting between them. Germline lookup yields CDR1 SGHNT and CDR2 YYREEE (reference sequence). As DNA, the CDR3 is TGTGCCAGCAGCTTGGCCGGGCGGGGACGATCCTACGAGCAGTACTTC. As protein: CASSLAGRGRSYEQYF.

The chain carries TRBV4-3 and TRBJ2-3; 8 positions agree with TRBD2. The J segment lost 3 bases and the V segment lost 0 bases, leaving 5 bases of the junction unmatched. CDR1 and CDR2 (germline): LGHNA, YSLEER. CDR3 length: 16 residues. The CDR3 nucleotides read TGCGCCAGCAGCCAAGACTTACTAGCGGTGACAGATACGCAGTATTTT. Protein product: CASSQDLLAVTDTQYF.

The rearrangement uses TRBV27 and TRBJ2-7, with 10 bases aligning to TRBD2. The germline CDR1 and CDR2 sequences are MNHEY and SMNVEV (reference sequence). Trimming removed 4 bases from V and 12 bases from J; junction bases left unmatched: 12. CDR3 size: 14 residues. The CDR3, as DNA: TGTGCCAGCAGTTCCTGGACTAGCGGCCAGATGGCGTACTTC. The encoded protein is CASSSWTSGQMAYF.

The gene calls are TRBV15 and TRBJ2-5, with 10 bases fitting TRBD2. The CDR3 runs 16 residues. Germline V gene sequence: CDR1 LNHNV, CDR2 YYDKDF (reference sequence). V was clipped by 1 base and J by 6 bases; unmatched bases: 8. The CDR3 region has the DNA TGTGCCACCAGCAGAGGCCCCGGGACTAGCGTGCAGACCCAGTACTTC. It translates to CATSRGPGTSVQTQYF.

V is TRBV6-6 and J is TRBJ1-1, with D unresolved. The CDR3 length is 14 residues. Trimming stripped 2 bases from V and 1 base from J, with 8 bases between. The germline V gene encodes CDR1 MNHNY and CDR2 SVGAGI (reference sequence). The CDR3 DNA reads TGTGCCAGCAGTTACGGCACAGCGAACACTGAAGCTTTCTTT. Its protein is CASSYGTANTEAFF.

To note about this clone: Other DNA sequences of this sample code for an identical CDR3. The rearrangement joins TRBV29-1 to TRBJ2-1; TRBD2 matches at 7 bases. This CDR3 comprises 13 residues. Looked up from germline, CDR1 is SQVTM and CDR2 is ANQGSEA. Germline trimming cut 4 bases from V and 3 bases from J; bases unmatched to any gene: 3. CDR3 sequence reads: CSVVLADYNEQFF. CDR3 bases: TGCAGCGTTGTTCTAGCGGACTACAATGAGCAGTTCTTC.

This chain links TRBV29-1 with TRBJ2-1, with D hard to call. Germline V CDR1 and CDR2: SQVTM, ANQGSEA. The CDR3 totals 12 residues. V lost 7 bases, J lost 2 bases, and 9 bases lay in between. The DNA for the CDR3 is TGCAGCGCCAAGACAACCTACAATGAGCAGTTCTTC. It translates to CSAKTTYNEQFF.

This clone was counted once. The chain is built from TRBV5-6 and TRBJ1-1, with a tentative D call TRBD1 (5 bases). The V end lost 4 bases, the J end lost 2 bases, and 15 bases lay between the germline ends. Germline CDR1 SGHDT, CDR2 YYEEEE. There are 15 residues in the CDR3. The DNA of the CDR3 is TGTGCCAGCAGCACAACTTGGGGGGACAACACTGAAGCTTTCTTT. It is translated as CASSTTWGDNTEAFF.

The V and J genes are TRBV9 and TRBJ1-1; D is ambiguous. V was cut by 5 bases and J by 1 base, with 9 bases left in between. Looked up from germline, CDR1 is SGDLS and CDR2 is YYNGEE. The CDR3 totals 13 residues. For the CDR3, the DNA is TGTGCCAGCAGACCTAAGGGGAACACTGAAGCTTTCTTT. Protein product: CASRPKGNTEAFF.

The rearrangement uses TRBV29-1 and TRBJ1-1; maybe TRBD1 (6 bases). V lost 6 bases to trimming and J lost 7 bases, with 9 bases between them. The CDR3 covers 10 residues. From germline, CDR1 is SQVTM and CDR2 ANQGSEA. This chain's CDR3 is CSVRDIEAFF. CDR3 in DNA: TGCAGCGTACGGGACATTGAAGCTTTCTTT.

This clone was seen only once. The rearrangement uses TRBV11-2 and TRBJ2-2; no definite D call. CDR1 is SGHAT, CDR2 FQNNGV, per germline. The CDR3 sequence is 13 residues long. Trimming cost V 2 bases and J 1 base, with 2 bases left between them. This CDR3 reads CASSLWNTGELFF. The CDR3, as DNA: TGTGCCAGCAGCTTATGGAACACCGGGGAGCTGTTTTTT.

J is TRBJ2-7 and V is TRBV7-9, with TRBD1 as a possible D gene (6 bases). V shed 5 bases and J shed 3 bases, with 8 bases lying between them. This CDR3 is 12 amino acids long. Germline V gives CDR1 SEHNR, CDR2 FQNEAQ (reference sequence). The CDR3 region is CASSKDSYEQYF. The CDR3, as DNA: TGTGCCAGCAGCAAGGACAGCTACGAGCAGTACTTC.

V is TRBV9 and J is TRBJ1-5; D is ambiguous. The CDR3 spans 14 residues. Germline CDR1 and CDR2: SGDLS and YYNGEE. V lost 1 base and J 0 bases, leaving 5 bases between the germline ends. In DNA form, the CDR3 reads TGTGCCAGCAGCGTATACCCTAGCAATCAGCCCCAGCATTTT. It yields the protein CASSVYPSNQPQHF.